Presented here are 12 T cell receptor beta chains from one specimen sequenced in a study of multiple sclerosis patients with progressive multifocal leukoencephalopathy. The time point here: before natalizumab initiation. Some clones are missing from TCRdb's copy, which holds only in-frame ones; the method was immunoSEQ multiplex PCR. Altogether around 28,000 clones are present, around 89% being singletons, with the ten largest covering 1.1%. Material for sequencing was PBMCs. The source of these receptors is a human donor with multiple sclerosis.

The sample holds a few counts of this clone. The genes are TRBV15 and TRBJ1-5; D not certain. In germline, CDR1 is LNHNV, CDR2 YYDKDF (reference sequence). This CDR3 has 13 residues. Trimming took off 8 bases at V and 2 bases at J, with 10 bases between the two ends. Here the CDR3 reads CATGTMGNQPQHF. CDR3 DNA sequence: TGTGCCACCGGTACGATGGGCAATCAGCCCCAGCATTTT.

The V and J genes are TRBV7-9 and TRBJ2-6, with 12 bases aligning to TRBD1. The CDR3 spans 19 residues. J gave up 1 base and V 4 bases, and 8 bases lay outside the gene matches. CDR1 and CDR2 from the germline V gene are SEHNR and FQNEAQ (reference sequence). DNA for the CDR3: TGTGCCAGCAGCTCCCCCCCGGGACAGGGGGCGTCTGGGGCCAACGTCCTGACTTTC. Its translation: CASSSPPGQGASGANVLTF.

The chain joins TRBV30 to TRBJ2-2; D is unresolved. The CDR3 loop spans 14 amino acids. Per the germline V gene, CDR1 is GTSNPN and CDR2 is SVGIG (reference sequence). V shed 2 bases and J shed 2 bases, with 9 bases lying between them. DNA for the CDR3: TGTGCCTGGAGTCTCTACAACAACACCGGGGAGCTGTTTTTT. Translating it yields CAWSLYNNTGELFF.

The table lists this clone with a count of one. The chain has TRBV15 and TRBJ1-4, with 10 bases lining up with TRBD1. The CDR3 runs 16 residues. Germline CDR1 and CDR2: LNHNV and YYDKDF (reference sequence). Trimming cost V 3 bases and J 5 bases; bases outside gene matches: 6. The CDR3 nucleotides read TGTGCCACCAGCAGGGGTTCGGGACAGGGGAATGAAAAACTGTTTTTT. Translation: CATSRGSGQGNEKLFF.

This chain uses TRBV15 with TRBJ1-4; D unclear. The V gene's germline CDR1 is LNHNV and CDR2 YYDKDF (reference sequence). This CDR3 comprises 13 residues. Deletions cut 7 bases from V and 0 bases from J, with 6 bases between. The CDR3 sequence: CATNTPTNEKLFF. Written as DNA, the CDR3 is TGTGCCACCAACACCCCAACTAATGAAAAACTGTTTTTT.

This sequence joins TRBV27 and TRBJ1-4; no clear D gene. Per the germline V gene, CDR1 is MNHEY and CDR2 is SMNVEV (reference sequence). This CDR3 contains 14 residues. With 2 bases removed from V and 4 bases from J, the gap between germline ends came to 8 bases. CDR3 residues: CASSLTVNNEKLFF. CDR3 DNA sequence: TGTGCCAGCAGTTTAACGGTCAATAATGAAAAACTGTTTTTT.

The chain has TRBV7-8 and TRBJ2-1; 9 bases align to TRBD2. CDR1 and CDR2 (germline): SGHVS, FQNEAQ. The trim removed 3 bases at V and 0 bases at J, leaving 9 bases unmatched. This CDR3 region has 18 residues. The CDR3 here is CASSFAAGGPPSYNEQFF. The CDR3 DNA is TGTGCCAGCAGCTTTGCAGCGGGGGGCCCCCCCTCCTACAATGAGCAGTTCTTC. The variable domain in full, with the rest retrieved from reference TRBV7-8 and TRBJ2-1, is GAGVSQSPRYKVAKRGQDVALRCDPISGHVSLFWYQQALGQGPEFLTYFQNEAQLDKSGLPSDRFFAERPEGSVSTLKIQRTQQEDSAVYLCASSFAAGGPPSYNEQFFGPGTRLTVL.

The rearrangement joins TRBV5-6 to TRBJ1-2, with a weak D call TRBD1 (5 bases). Trimming shortened V by 1 base and J by 10 bases, and 11 bases separated the two germline ends. Germline CDR1 and CDR2: SGHDT and YYEEEE. The CDR3 spans 12 residues. The DNA for the CDR3 is TGTGCCAGCAGCTTGTTGCAGGGCGTCTACACCTTC. It specifies CASSLLQGVYTF.

This clone was counted a few times. The chain recombines TRBV4-1 with TRBJ2-5; TRBD1 matches 7 bases. J was trimmed by 2 bases and V by 4 bases; bases with no gene match: 7. The CDR3 covers 15 residues. The germline gives CDR1 MGHRA, CDR2 YSYEKL. In DNA, the CDR3 is TGCGCCAGCAGCCGTAACTCAGGGGGACAAGAGACCCAGTACTTC. It yields the protein CASSRNSGGQETQYF.

The V gene is TRBV30, the J gene TRBJ2-7; 10 bases align to TRBD1. Trimming took 3 bases from V and 3 from J; bases not matched to a gene: 2. The CDR3 is made up of 13 amino acids. Per germline, CDR1 GTSNPN and CDR2 SVGIG (reference sequence). CDR3 loop: CAWRRTGGYEQYF. CDR3 nucleotides: TGTGCCTGGAGAAGGACAGGGGGCTACGAGCAGTACTTC.

This clone was detected once. The rearrangement joins TRBV7-2 to TRBJ2-7; D is ambiguous. This CDR3 spans 12 amino acids. V lost 5 bases and J lost 3, with 8 bases in between. Germline V lookup: CDR1 SGHTA, CDR2 FQGNSA. Here the CDR3 DNA reads TGTGCCAGCAGCCCTGGGATCTACGAGCAGTACTTC. Encoded protein: CASSPGIYEQYF.

Comments on this clone: The same CDR3 also results from other DNA sequences found in this sample. The chain joins TRBV4-1 to TRBJ2-7, with D possibly matching TRBD2 (6 bases). This CDR3 has 15 amino acids. V lost 1 base to trimming and J lost 7 bases, with 17 bases between them. Germline-derived CDR1 and CDR2 are MGHRA and YSYEKL. CDR3 in DNA: TGCGCCAGCAGCCAAGTGACTAGGTCGACGGGTGAGCAGTACTTC. Its protein is CASSQVTRSTGEQYF.